The 10 T cell receptor beta chains listed next were all sequenced from one sample in a study of shared clonotypes between healthy human individuals. Assay used: immunoSEQ multiplex PCR; TCRdb lists only in-frame clones, some missing. The sample includes more than 500,000 clones, approximately 95% of them seen just once. Sequencing input: naive CD4+ T cells sorted from blood. Sample subset: CD45RA+ positively selected. All receptors come from a woman aged 25 to 39 in good health.

The chain combines TRBV11-2 with TRBJ2-5, with TRBD1 as a possible D gene (5 bases). The tail of the sequence fits TRBJ2-7 better, so the J call may be wrong. The germline gives CDR1 SGHAT, CDR2 FQNNGV. This CDR3 has 12 amino acids. DNA of the CDR3: TGTGCCAGCAGCTTAACCAGGGCCGAGCAGTACTTC. It encodes CASSLTRAEQYF.

This chain links TRBV7-2 with TRBJ2-5; no clear D gene. The V end lost 3 bases, the J end lost 1 base, and 3 bases lay between the germline ends. The CDR3 covers 12 residues. Germline V gene sequence: CDR1 SGHTA, CDR2 FQGNSA. The CDR3 nucleotides are TGTGCCAGCAGCTTCCCCCAAGAGACCCAGTACTTC. This gives the protein CASSFPQETQYF.

The chain is built from TRBV13 and TRBJ2-2; D gene unclear. CDR1 and CDR2 from the germline V gene are PRHDT and FYEKMQ (reference sequence). The CDR3 contains 13 residues. The V end lost 7 bases, the J end lost 6 bases, and 12 bases lay between the germline ends. As DNA, the CDR3 is TGTGCCAGCAAGTCTGAGGTCGCCGGGGAGCTGTTTTTT. Its protein product is CASKSEVAGELFF.

The chain employs TRBV5-1 and TRBJ2-3, with 7 bases lining up with TRBD2. In germline, CDR1 is SGHRS, CDR2 YFSETQ. V shed 0 bases and J 3 bases; nucleotides not matched to a gene: 7. The CDR3 runs to 16 residues. The CDR3 DNA reads TGCGCCAGCAGCTTGGGAGCGGGGATAGGAACAGATACGCAGTATTTT. As protein: CASSLGAGIGTDTQYF.

The chain employs TRBV4-1 and TRBJ1-1, with D possibly matching TRBD1 (6 bases). This CDR3 has 15 amino acids. CDR1 is MGHRA, CDR2 YSYEKL, per germline. The ends were cut back, 1 base at V and 6 bases at J, with 15 bases in the middle. Here the CDR3 DNA reads TGCGCCAGCAGCCAAGTTGGACAGAGGGATGCTGAAGCTTTCTTT. As protein: CASSQVGQRDAEAFF.

The chain is built from TRBV5-1 and TRBJ2-7; D is unclear. Deletions cut 3 bases from V and 0 bases from J, with 16 bases between. Germline CDR1 SGHRS, CDR2 YFSETQ. The CDR3 has 16 residues. The CDR3 coding sequence is TGCGCCAGCAGCTGGTCCGGTGGCAGCAGCTCCTACGAGCAGTACTTC. It specifies CASSWSGGSSSYEQYF. The full variable domain, rest sourced from reference TRBV5-1 and TRBJ2-7, is KAGVTQTPRYLIKTRGQQVTLSCSPISGHRSVSWYQQTPGQGLQFLFEYFSETQRNKGNFPGRFSGRQFSNSRSEMNVSTLELGDSALYLCASSWSGGSSSYEQYFGPGTRLTVT.

The V call is TRBV7-3, the J call TRBJ2-3, with D possibly matching TRBD1 (7 bases). The V end was cut by 5 bases, the J end by 4 bases, with 22 bases between. CDR1 is SGHTA, CDR2 FQGTGA, per germline. The CDR3 totals 17 residues. The chain's CDR3 is CASSKTASQGGADTQYF. The CDR3 DNA reads as TGTGCCAGCAGCAAAACGGCGAGCCAGGGGGGAGCAGATACGCAGTATTTT.

The J gene is TRBJ2-7, the V gene TRBV13; no reliable D call. CDR3 length: 14 amino acids. Germline V gives CDR1 PRHDT, CDR2 FYEKMQ (reference sequence). V gave up 5 bases and J gave up 3 bases, with 14 bases separating them. For the CDR3, the DNA is TGTGCCAGCAGCCCCCCTTCCGGGTACTACGAGCAGTACTTC. This gives the protein CASSPPSGYYEQYF.

Note on this clone: Other DNA sequences in this sample translate to the same CDR3. The V gene is TRBV7-9, the J gene TRBJ2-7; 9 bases match TRBD1. Germline assignment: CDR1 SEHNR and CDR2 FQNEAQ (reference sequence). This CDR3 is 14 amino acids long. V shed 1 base, J shed 3 bases, and the junction held 1 base outside the gene matches. CDR3 amino acids: CASSLGQGVYEQYF. CDR3 sequence (DNA): TGTGCCAGCAGCTTAGGACAGGGGGTCTACGAGCAGTACTTC.

The count of this clone is one. The V call is TRBV28, the J call TRBJ2-3, with 7 bases lining up with TRBD2. V shed 3 bases and J 0 bases; nucleotides not matched to a gene: 9. Germline CDR1 is MDHEN and CDR2 is SYDVKM. There are 17 residues in the CDR3. As DNA, the CDR3 is TGTGCCAGCAGTTTGCTCGTGGATAGCGGGAGCACAGATACGCAGTATTTT. This codes for CASSLLVDSGSTDTQYF.